The 9 T cell receptor beta chains below come from one sample, sequenced in a study of cytomegalovirus exposure and HLA in healthy donors (dated 2017 in TCRdb). The method behind the library was the immunoSEQ multiplex PCR assay. The multiplex PCR relied on a mix of 60 forward primers for TCR Vbeta segments and 13 reverse primers for TCR Jbeta segments. Here the immuneACCESS table is served through TCRdb, limited to in-frame sequences with V and J called. Missing clones are a known gap in these copies; in checked studies unresolved V genes cover under half, and the rest lacks a known reason. This sample gives 100,000 or so clones in total; 75% of them show up just once. Roughly 15% of the sample goes to the ten largest clones. Material: PBMCs. These receptors all come from a male donor in good health and CMV-seropositive.

V is TRBV5-4 and J is TRBJ2-1, with D perhaps TRBD2 (7 bases). Germline CDR1 is SGHNT and CDR2 is YYREEE (reference sequence). Trimming cost V 3 bases and J 3 bases, with 13 bases left between them. The CDR3 extends over 15 amino acids. The CDR3 nucleotides are TGTGCCAGCAGCTCTTGGGGGGGCGACTACAATGAGCAGTTCTTC. It codes for CASSSWGGDYNEQFF.

This sequence joins TRBV5-1 and TRBJ2-7; tentatively, D is TRBD2 (5 bases). CDR3 length: 15 residues. Trimming pared 0 bases from V and 2 bases from J, leaving 12 bases between. CDR1 and CDR2 from the germline V gene are SGHRS and YFSETQ. CDR3 in amino acids: CASSLGGSETYEQYF. CDR3 coding DNA: TGCGCCAGCAGCTTGGGAGGGTCCGAAACCTACGAGCAGTACTTC.

V is TRBV7-2 and J is TRBJ2-3, with D uncertain. With 1 base removed from V and 8 bases from J, the gap between germline ends came to 4 bases. Germline V gene lookup returns CDR1 SGHTA and CDR2 FQGNSA. The CDR3 spans 11 residues. CDR3 amino acids: CASSLDGTQYF. CDR3 nucleotide sequence: TGTGCCAGCAGCTTAGACGGTACGCAGTATTTT.

The chain couples TRBV9 to TRBJ2-1, with D possibly matching TRBD2 (5 bases). The CDR3 extends over 16 amino acids. V lost 4 bases, J lost 8 bases, and 22 bases lay in between. CDR1 SGDLS and CDR2 YYNGEE come from the germline V gene. The CDR3 DNA sequence: TGTGCCAGCAGCCCCAGTGGGAGACCGCGGCCCCATGAGCAGTTCTTC. It yields the protein CASSPSGRPRPHEQFF.

This chain uses TRBV30 with TRBJ2-2, with D maybe TRBD2 (6 bases). The V gene lost 3 bases and the J gene lost 7 bases, with 15 bases spanning the gap. This CDR3 has 14 residues. CDR1 is GTSNPN and CDR2 is SVGIG in the germline V gene (reference sequence). The CDR3 is CAWRVAGSDGELFF. In DNA, the CDR3 is TGTGCCTGGAGAGTGGCCGGGAGTGACGGGGAGCTGTTTTTT.

The chain has TRBV28 and TRBJ2-5; TRBD2 agrees at 11 bases. Germline CDR1 reads MDHEN; CDR2 reads SYDVKM. The CDR3 runs to 17 residues. V lost 5 bases and J lost 3; bases outside the gene matches: 11. CDR3 DNA sequence: TGTGCCAGCAGTGGGGAAGGGACTAGCGGTGAAAAAGAGACCCAGTACTTC. This gives the protein CASSGEGTSGEKETQYF.

This clone came up once. The sample holds other DNA sequences that translate to the same CDR3. The rearrangement uses TRBV6-5 and TRBJ1-6; 7 bases align to TRBD1. CDR1 is MNHEY, CDR2 SVGAGI, per germline. CDR3 length equals 14 residues. V lost 5 bases and J lost 7; bases outside the gene matches: 5. CDR3 amino acids: CASSAGTANSPLHF. The CDR3 DNA sequence: TGTGCCAGCAGTGCCGGGACAGCGAATTCACCCCTCCACTTT.

V and J are TRBV7-2 and TRBJ2-1, with D possibly TRBD2 on 5 matching bases. The CDR3 contains 16 residues. CDR1 and CDR2 from the germline V gene are SGHTA and FQGNSA. The germline V and J ends were trimmed by 7 bases and 0 bases, with 16 bases remaining between them. In nucleotides, the CDR3 is TGTGCCAGCACCCTTCGACTACCCGGCTCCTACAATGAGCAGTTCTTC. Translation gives CASTLRLPGSYNEQFF.

This clone was seen ten or more times. V gene TRBV2 combines with J gene TRBJ2-3; D unclear. The V and J ends lost 11 bases and 0 bases respectively, with 15 bases between them. Per the germline V gene, CDR1 is SNHLY and CDR2 is FYNNEI. There are 14 residues in the CDR3. The CDR3: CASLSRTSTDTQYF. CDR3 bases: TGTGCCTCCCTGTCCCGAACTAGCACAGATACGCAGTATTTT.